This T cell receptor beta chain appears in the sequencing data of a study of regulatory T cells in long-lasting Graves disease. Ten or more counts support this clonotype. Its antigen is not identified. Arm-PCR with iRepertoire HTBI primers amplified the CDR3 regions for these TCR beta libraries. TCRdb passed the multiplex PCR reads through MiXCR, listing each CDR3 protein once. The table has 420,000 or so distinct CDR3 sequences, around 15% seen once. Broader study findings: Patients whose Graves' disease persisted exhibited lower TCR diversity than those newly diagnosed. Persistent disease preferred TRBV28, TRBJ1-2 and TRBJ2-5.

V gave up 0 bases and J gave up 15 bases, with 16 bases separating them. Per germline, CDR1 LGHDT and CDR2 YNNKEL (reference sequence). The CDR3 covers 13 residues. The time point was: newly diagnosed GD, antithyroid drugs for less than 3 months. Extracted RNA from PBMCs served as the source of the TCR library. These data were also reused for a study on T cells in Graves' hyperthyroidism and ophthalmopathy. From that study: No progression to ophthalmopathy during 18 months of follow-up defined stable disease. Recently diagnosed hyperthyroidism of less than 2 months' duration affected patients aged 18 to 65.

The sequence came from a woman aged 18 to 35 with Graves disease. The chain joins TRBV3-1 to TRBJ2-3, with D tentatively TRBD2 (5 bases). The source material was peripheral blood mononuclear cells (PBMCs), sampled at new diagnosis, from a patient treated with antithyroid drugs. In DNA, the CDR3 is TGTGCCAGCAGCCAAGATTGGCAGATCGGGGAATATTTT. Translating gives CASSQDWQIGEYF.